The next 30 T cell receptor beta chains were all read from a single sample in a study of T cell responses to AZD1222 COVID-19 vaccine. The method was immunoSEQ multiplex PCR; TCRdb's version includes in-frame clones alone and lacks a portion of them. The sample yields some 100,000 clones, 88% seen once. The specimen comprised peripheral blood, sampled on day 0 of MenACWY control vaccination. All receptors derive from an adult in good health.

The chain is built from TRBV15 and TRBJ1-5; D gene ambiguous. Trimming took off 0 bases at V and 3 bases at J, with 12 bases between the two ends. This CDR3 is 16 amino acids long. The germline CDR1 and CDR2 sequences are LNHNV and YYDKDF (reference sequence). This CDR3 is CATSRDPFGINQPQHF. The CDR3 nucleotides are TGTGCCACCAGCAGAGATCCCTTTGGGATCAATCAGCCCCAGCATTTT.

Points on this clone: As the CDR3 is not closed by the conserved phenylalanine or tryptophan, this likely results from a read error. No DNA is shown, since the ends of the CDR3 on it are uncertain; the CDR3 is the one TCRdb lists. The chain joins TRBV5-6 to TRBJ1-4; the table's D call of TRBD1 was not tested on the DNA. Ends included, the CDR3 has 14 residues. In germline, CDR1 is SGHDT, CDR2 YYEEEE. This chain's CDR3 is CASSLIVSSAGWVY.

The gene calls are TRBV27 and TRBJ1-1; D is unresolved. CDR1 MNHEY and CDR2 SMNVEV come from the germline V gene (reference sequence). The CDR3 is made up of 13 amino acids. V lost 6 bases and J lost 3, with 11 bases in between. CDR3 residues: CASSLAADTEAFF. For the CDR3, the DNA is TGTGCCAGCAGCCTGGCCGCGGACACTGAAGCTTTCTTT.

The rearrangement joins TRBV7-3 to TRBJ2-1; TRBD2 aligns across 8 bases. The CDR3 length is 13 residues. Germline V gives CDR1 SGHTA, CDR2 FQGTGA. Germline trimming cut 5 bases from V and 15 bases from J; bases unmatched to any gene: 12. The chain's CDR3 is CASSRSSGSLRFF. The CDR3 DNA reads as TGTGCCAGCAGCCGTTCAAGCGGGAGTTTACGGTTCTTC. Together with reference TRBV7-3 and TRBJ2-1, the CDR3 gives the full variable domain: GAGVSQTPSNKVTEKGKYVELRCDPISGHTALYWYRQSLGQGPEFLIYFQGTGAADDSGLPNDRFFAVRPEGSVSTLKIQRTERGDSAVYLCASSRSSGSLRFFGPGTRLTVL.

The CDR3 nucleotides read TGTGCCAGCTCACCACAAGTCCTTGGGGACCGACCCCTTTACGAGCAGTACTTC. This translates into CASSPQVLGDRPLYEQYF. This sequence joins TRBV18 and TRBJ2-7, with D possibly called TRBD1 or TRBD2 (5 bases each). CDR1 is KGHSH and CDR2 is LQKENI in the germline V gene. Between the trimmed V and J ends, which lost 1 base and 4 bases, there was a span of 23 bases. The CDR3 is 18 amino acids.

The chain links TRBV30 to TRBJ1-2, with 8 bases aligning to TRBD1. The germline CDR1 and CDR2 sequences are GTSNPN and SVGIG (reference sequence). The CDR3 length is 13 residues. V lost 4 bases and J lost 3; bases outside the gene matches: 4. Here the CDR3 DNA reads TGTGCCTGGACCGACAGGGGCGACTATGGCTACACCTTC. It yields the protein CAWTDRGDYGYTF.

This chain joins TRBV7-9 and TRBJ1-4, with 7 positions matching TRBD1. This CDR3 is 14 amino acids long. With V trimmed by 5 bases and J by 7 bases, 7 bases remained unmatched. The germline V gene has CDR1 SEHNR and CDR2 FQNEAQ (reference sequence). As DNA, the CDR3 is TGTGCCAGCAGCCCGACAGGGAAATTTGAAAAACTGTTTTTT. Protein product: CASSPTGKFEKLFF.

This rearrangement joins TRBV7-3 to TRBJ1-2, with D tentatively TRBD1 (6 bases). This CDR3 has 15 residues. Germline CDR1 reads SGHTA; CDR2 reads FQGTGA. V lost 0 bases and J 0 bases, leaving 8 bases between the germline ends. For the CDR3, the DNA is TGTGCCAGCAGCTTAACGGGACAAACTAACTATGGCTACACCTTC. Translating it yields CASSLTGQTNYGYTF.

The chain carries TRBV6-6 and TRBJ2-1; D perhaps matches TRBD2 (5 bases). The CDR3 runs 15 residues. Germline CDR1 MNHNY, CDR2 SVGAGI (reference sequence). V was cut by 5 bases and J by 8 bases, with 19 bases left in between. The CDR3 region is CASSNLGLAYDEQFF. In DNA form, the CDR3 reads TGTGCCAGCAGTAACCTCGGGCTAGCTTACGATGAGCAGTTCTTC.

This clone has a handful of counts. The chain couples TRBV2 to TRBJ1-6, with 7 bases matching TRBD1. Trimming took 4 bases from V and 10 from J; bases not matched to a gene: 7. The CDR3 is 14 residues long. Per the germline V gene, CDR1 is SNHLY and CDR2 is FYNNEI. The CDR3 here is CASSGRQGSSPLHF. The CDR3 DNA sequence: TGTGCCAGCAGTGGGCGACAGGGAAGCTCACCCCTCCACTTT. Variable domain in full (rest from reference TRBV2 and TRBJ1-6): EPEVTQTPSHQVTQMGQEVILRCVPISNHLYFYWYRQILGQKVEFLVSFYNNEISEKSEIFDDQFSVERPDGSNFTLKIRSTKLEDSAMYFCASSGRQGSSPLHFGNGTRLTVT.

In DNA form, the CDR3 reads TGTGCCAGCAGACTCGGACAGGTCCCAAACTATGGCTACACCTTC. Translated, it gives CASRLGQVPNYGYTF. The gene calls are TRBV7-2 and TRBJ1-2; TRBD1 matches at 7 bases. Germline lookup yields CDR1 SGHTA and CDR2 FQGNSA. This CDR3 contains 15 residues. The V segment lost 6 bases and the J segment 2 bases; nucleotides outside the gene matches: 9.

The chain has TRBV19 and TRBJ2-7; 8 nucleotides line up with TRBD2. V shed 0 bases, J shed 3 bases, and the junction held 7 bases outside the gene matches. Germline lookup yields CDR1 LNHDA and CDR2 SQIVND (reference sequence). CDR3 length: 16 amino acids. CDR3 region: CASSIELSGVGYEQYF. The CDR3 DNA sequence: TGTGCCAGTAGTATAGAACTTAGCGGGGTTGGCTACGAGCAGTACTTC.

CDR3 sequence reads: CASSIAPPVHNEQFF. As DNA, the CDR3 is TGTGCCAGTAGTATAGCCCCCCCGGTTCACAATGAGCAGTTCTTC. The chain links TRBV19 to TRBJ2-1; D gene ambiguous. V was clipped by 1 base and J by 5 bases, with 12 bases between them. Germline values: CDR1 LNHDA, CDR2 SQIVND (reference sequence). The CDR3 extends over 15 amino acids.

The CDR3 region is CASSQEVFGYEQYF. CDR3 coding DNA: TGTGCCAGCAGCCAAGAGGTTTTTGGCTACGAGCAGTACTTC. The chain combines TRBV4-2 with TRBJ2-7; unclear D gene. Germline CDR1 and CDR2: LGHNA and YNFKEQ. V was trimmed by 0 bases and J by 3 bases, leaving 9 bases between them. This CDR3 is 14 amino acids long.

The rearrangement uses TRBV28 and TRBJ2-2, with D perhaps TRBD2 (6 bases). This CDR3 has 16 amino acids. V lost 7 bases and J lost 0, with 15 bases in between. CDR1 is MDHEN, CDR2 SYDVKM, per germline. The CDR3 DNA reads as TGTGCCAGCACCCCCTGGGGGACTTCGAACACCGGGGAGCTGTTTTTT. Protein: CASTPWGTSNTGELFF.

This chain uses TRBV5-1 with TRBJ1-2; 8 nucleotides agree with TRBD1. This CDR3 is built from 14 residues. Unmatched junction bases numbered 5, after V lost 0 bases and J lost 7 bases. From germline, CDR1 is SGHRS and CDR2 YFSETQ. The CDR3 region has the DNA TGCGCCAGCAGCTTGGTTGGGACAGGCCTTGGCTACACCTTC. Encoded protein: CASSLVGTGLGYTF.

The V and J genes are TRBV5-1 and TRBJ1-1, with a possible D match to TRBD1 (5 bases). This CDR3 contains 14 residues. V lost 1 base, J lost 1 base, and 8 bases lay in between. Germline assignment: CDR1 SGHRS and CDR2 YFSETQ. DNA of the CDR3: TGCGCCAGCAGCTTGATACAGGCGAACACTGAAGCTTTCTTT. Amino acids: CASSLIQANTEAFF.

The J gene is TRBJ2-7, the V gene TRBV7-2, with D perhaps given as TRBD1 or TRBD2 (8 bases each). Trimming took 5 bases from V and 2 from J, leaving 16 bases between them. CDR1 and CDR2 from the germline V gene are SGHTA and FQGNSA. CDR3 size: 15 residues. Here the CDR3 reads CASSPGGTGTYEQYF. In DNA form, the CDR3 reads TGTGCCAGCAGCCCGGGGGGGACAGGAACCTACGAGCAGTACTTC.

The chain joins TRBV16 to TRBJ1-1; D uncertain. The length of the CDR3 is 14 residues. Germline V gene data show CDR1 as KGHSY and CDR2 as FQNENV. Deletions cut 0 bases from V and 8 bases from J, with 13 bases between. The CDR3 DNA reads TGTGCCAGCAGCCAATCGTTCGTAAAAGGGGAAGCTTTCTTT. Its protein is CASSQSFVKGEAFF.

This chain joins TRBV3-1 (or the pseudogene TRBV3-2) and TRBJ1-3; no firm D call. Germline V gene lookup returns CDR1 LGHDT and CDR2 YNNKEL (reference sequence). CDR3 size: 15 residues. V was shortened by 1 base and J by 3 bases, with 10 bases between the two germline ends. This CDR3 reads CASSQGRFDGNTIYF. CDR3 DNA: TGTGCCAGCAGCCAAGGGCGGTTCGATGGAAACACCATATATTTT.

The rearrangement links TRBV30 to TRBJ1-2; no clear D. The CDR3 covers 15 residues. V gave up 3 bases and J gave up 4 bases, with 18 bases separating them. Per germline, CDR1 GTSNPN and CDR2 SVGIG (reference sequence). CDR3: CAWRVGLRGGYGYTF. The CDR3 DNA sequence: TGTGCCTGGAGGGTAGGGTTGCGTGGAGGCTATGGCTACACCTTC.

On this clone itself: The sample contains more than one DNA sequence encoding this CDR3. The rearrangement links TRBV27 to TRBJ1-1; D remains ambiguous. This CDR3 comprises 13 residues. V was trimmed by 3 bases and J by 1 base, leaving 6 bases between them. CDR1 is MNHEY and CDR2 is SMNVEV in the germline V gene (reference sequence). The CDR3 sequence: CASSFRRNTEAFF. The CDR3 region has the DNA TGTGCCAGCAGTTTTAGGAGGAACACTGAAGCTTTCTTT.

CDR3 protein: CASKKVGEPYGYTF. The CDR3 DNA sequence: TGTGCCAGTAAGAAAGTTGGGGAACCCTATGGCTACACCTTC. This chain connects TRBV19 to TRBJ1-2; D is uncertain. CDR3 length equals 14 residues. Germline V gene lookup returns CDR1 LNHDA and CDR2 SQIVND (reference sequence). The V gene lost 7 bases and the J gene lost 4 bases, with 16 bases spanning the gap.

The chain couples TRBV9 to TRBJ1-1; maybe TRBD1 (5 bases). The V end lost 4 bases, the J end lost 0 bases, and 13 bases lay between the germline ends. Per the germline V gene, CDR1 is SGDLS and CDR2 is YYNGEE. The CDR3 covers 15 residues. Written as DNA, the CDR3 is TGTGCCAGCAGCCTATCGACAGTACTGAACACTGAAGCTTTCTTT. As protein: CASSLSTVLNTEAFF. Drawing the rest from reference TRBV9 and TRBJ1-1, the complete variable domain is DSGVTQTPKHLITATGQRVTLRCSPRSGDLSVYWYQQSLDQGLQFLIQYYNGEERAKGNILERFSAQQFPDLHSELNLSSLELGDSALYFCASSLSTVLNTEAFFGQGTRLTVV.

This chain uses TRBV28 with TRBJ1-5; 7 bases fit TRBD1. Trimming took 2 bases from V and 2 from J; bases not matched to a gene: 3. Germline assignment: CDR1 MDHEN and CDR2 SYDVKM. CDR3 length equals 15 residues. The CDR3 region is CASSLTGAGNQPQHF. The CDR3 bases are TGTGCCAGCAGTTTAACAGGGGCGGGCAATCAGCCCCAGCATTTT. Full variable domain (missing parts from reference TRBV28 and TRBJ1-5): DVKVTQSSRYLVKRTGEKVFLECVQDMDHENMFWYRQDPGLGLRLIYFSYDVKMKEKGDIPEGYSVSREKKERFSLILESASTNQTSMYLCASSLTGAGNQPQHFGDGTRLSIL.

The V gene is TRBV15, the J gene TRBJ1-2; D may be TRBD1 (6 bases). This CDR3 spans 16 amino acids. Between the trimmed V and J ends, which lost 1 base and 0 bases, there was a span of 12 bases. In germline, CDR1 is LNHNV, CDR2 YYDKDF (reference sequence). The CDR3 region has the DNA TGTGCCACCAGCAGAGTAGGGGGGCTAGCTAACTATGGCTACACCTTC. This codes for CATSRVGGLANYGYTF.

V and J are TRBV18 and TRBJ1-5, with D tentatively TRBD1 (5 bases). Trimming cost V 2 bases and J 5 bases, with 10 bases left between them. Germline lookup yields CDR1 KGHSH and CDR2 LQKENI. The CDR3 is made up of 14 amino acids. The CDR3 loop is CASSPDSAYQPQHF. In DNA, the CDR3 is TGTGCCAGCTCACCAGACAGCGCGTATCAGCCCCAGCATTTT.

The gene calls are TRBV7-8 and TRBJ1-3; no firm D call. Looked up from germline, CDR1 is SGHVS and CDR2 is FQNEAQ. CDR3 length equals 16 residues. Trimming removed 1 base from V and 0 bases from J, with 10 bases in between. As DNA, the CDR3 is TGTGCCAGCAGCTTAGGGGTAGCGTACTCTGGAAACACCATATATTTT. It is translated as CASSLGVAYSGNTIYF.

The CDR3 region has the DNA TGTGCCAGAGGGGGCAACACTGAAGCTTTCTTT. This sequence encodes CARGGNTEAFF. V is TRBV6-5 and J is TRBJ1-1; 7 bases match TRBD1. The junction had 0 bases not matched to a gene; V was cut back by 9 bases and J by 2 bases. Germline CDR1 is MNHEY and CDR2 is SVGAGI. The CDR3 length is 11 residues.

CDR3 bases: TGCGCCAGCAGCCAGGACAGTATTCTCACCGGGGAGCTGTTTTTT. Amino acid sequence: CASSQDSILTGELFF. The V call is TRBV4-3, the J call TRBJ2-2; tentatively, D is TRBD1 (6 bases). Between the trimmed V and J ends, which lost 3 bases and 4 bases, there was a span of 12 bases. CDR3 length equals 15 residues. The germline gives CDR1 LGHNA, CDR2 YSLEER.